Listed below are T cell receptor beta chains from one sample, sequenced in a study of blood T cells in healthy people across ages. Via MiXCR, TCRdb re-called the 5' RACE reads, giving one row per CDR3 protein. The data show some 1.5 million distinct CDR3 sequences, roughly 30% seen once. The sequencing input was blood. These receptors were collected from a woman in her twenties or thirties in good health. Both conserved end residues are part of each CDR3. A D gene is named only where the DNA matches it firmly. Clone size, where shown, is once, few, many, or a class for clones that have expanded.

CDR3 DNA | CDR3 protein | clone size | V gene | D gene | J gene
TGTGCCAGCAGCCTCTATGGGGCCTTCACAGATACGCAGTATTTT | CASSLYGAFTDTQYF | few | TRBV11-2 | . | TRBJ2-3
TGCAGTGCCGGAGGGGGGAGAGAGCAGTACTTC | CSAGGGREQYF | . | TRBV20-1 | . | TRBJ2-5
TGTGCCAGCTCGGGGAGGGGTAATGAAAAACGGTTTTTT | CASSGRGNEKRFF | . | TRBV7-6 | . | TRBJ1-4
TGTGCCAGCAGTTTAGTCGGTGTCGGCAATCAGCCCCAGCATTTT | CASSLVGVGNQPQHF | many | TRBV5-5 | . | TRBJ1-5
TGTGCCAGCAGCTTAATCGCAGGGGGCGACGCCGGGGAGCTGTTTTTT | CASSLIAGGDAGELFF | few | TRBV7-2 | TRBD1 | TRBJ2-2
TGTGCCACCAGTGATCCCGCGGGGCCCTATGGCTACACCTTC | CATSDPAGPYGYTF | . | TRBV24-1 | . | TRBJ1-2
TGCAGCGTTAAAGACCGGGACAGGAGCTCCTACGAGCAGTACTTC | CSVKDRDRSSYEQYF | many | TRBV29-1 | TRBD1 | TRBJ2-7
TGTGCCAGCAGCCACCCGGGACAGGGTTTAACTAATGAAAAACTGTTTTTT | CASSHPGQGLTNEKLFF | . | TRBV3-1 | TRBD1 | TRBJ1-4
TGCAGTGCTACGGGACCAGGGATGGGCGAGCAGTACTTC | CSATGPGMGEQYF | few | TRBV20-1 | . | TRBJ2-7
TGCAGTGTCCGCCCCCCGTGGGGGTATACCTTC | CSVRPPWGYTF | . | TRBV20-1 | . | TRBJ1-2
TGCAGTGCTAGAGGTTCGTTGACCGGGGGTAACACTGAAGCTTTCTTT | CSARGSLTGGNTEAFF | few | TRBV20-1 | . | TRBJ1-1
TGCGCCAGCAGCTCACGGGAGTATCTTGAGCAGTTCTTC | CASSSREYLEQFF | . | TRBV5-1 | . | TRBJ2-1
TGTGCCAGCAGTAGGGGACAGGGAACGAACACTGAAGCTTTCTTT | CASSRGQGTNTEAFF | many | TRBV5-1 | TRBD1 | TRBJ1-1
TGTGCCAGCTCACCACCAGGGGGGTTACTGTCTAGGGAGCAGTACTTC | CASSPPGGLLSREQYF | . | TRBV18 | . | TRBJ2-7
TGTGCCAGCTCACCACGGGACCCCCGAGGAGACGGCTACACCTTC | CASSPRDPRGDGYTF | . | TRBV18 | . | TRBJ1-2
TGTGCCAGCAGTGAGGCGAGGAGGCAGCCCCAGCATTTT | CASSEARRQPQHF | . | TRBV2 | . | TRBJ1-5
TGTGCCAGCTCAATGGGACCTTTCAATGAGCAGTTCTTC | CASSMGPFNEQFF | few | TRBV18 | . | TRBJ2-1
TGTGCCAGCAGCGGGACTAGCAAAGAGACCCAGTACTTC | CASSGTSKETQYF | . | TRBV12-3/TRBV12-4 | TRBD2 | TRBJ2-5
TGTGCCAGCAGCTTACGTCGGGGTCCCACTGAAGCTTTCTTT | CASSLRRGPTEAFF | . | TRBV7-2 | . | TRBJ1-1
TGTGCCAGCAGTTACTCGAGCGCAACCTCCGCCTCTAGGGCTTTCTTT | CASSYSSATSASRAFF | . | TRBV6-5 | . | TRBJ1-1
TGCAGCGTCCAGGGACGAGGCGGCAATCAGCCCCAGCATTTT | CSVQGRGGNQPQHF | . | TRBV29-1 | . | TRBJ1-5
TGTGCCAACAGTTTCTCCGGGACAGGGTCTCGTAATACGCAGTATTTT | CANSFSGTGSRNTQYF | . | TRBV12-3/TRBV12-4 | TRBD1 | TRBJ2-3
TGTGCCAGCAGCCAAGATTGGGGGCCCGGAAACACCATATATTTT | CASSQDWGPGNTIYF | . | TRBV4-2 | . | TRBJ1-3
TGTGCCAGCAGCCGAACCCCGACTGCGGAGACCCAGTACTTC | CASSRTPTAETQYF | . | TRBV7-9 | . | TRBJ2-5
TGCAGTGCTAGATTTGGGGCAGGTCATAATTCACCCCTCCACTTT | CSARFGAGHNSPLHF | . | TRBV20-1 | . | TRBJ1-6
TGCGCCAGCAGCCAGGAATTGTTAGCCAAAAACATTCAGTACTTC | CASSQELLAKNIQYF | many | TRBV4-3 | . | TRBJ2-4
TGTGCCAGCAGCTTAGTCGCGGGGGGGCCGTTAAAGACCCAGTACTTC | CASSLVAGGPLKTQYF | . | TRBV7-9 | TRBD2 | TRBJ2-5
TGCAGTGCTAGAAGGGACAGGGGCGAGTATGGCTACACCTTC | CSARRDRGEYGYTF | few | TRBV20-1 | TRBD1 | TRBJ1-2
TGTGCCATCAGTGAAGGGCCAGGCCTACTCGAGCAGTACTTC | CAISEGPGLLEQYF | many | TRBV10-3 | . | TRBJ2-7
TGCGCCAGCCGCGGGACAGGGTTACCCGAGCAGTACTTC | CASRGTGLPEQYF | few | TRBV5-1 | TRBD1 | TRBJ2-7
TGCGCCAGCAGCTTGGTGGGGGAGCCACCCCTCCACTTT | CASSLVGEPPLHF | . | TRBV5-1 | . | TRBJ1-6
TGCAGCGTTGGGGTCTGGGGTGGAGAGCAGTACTTC | CSVGVWGGEQYF | many | TRBV29-1 | . | TRBJ2-5
TGTGCCAGCCGAAAAATAGCGGGAGGGACCTACAATGAGCAGTTCTTC | CASRKIAGGTYNEQFF | . | TRBV11-2 | TRBD2 | TRBJ2-1
TGCAGTGCCCTTGACAGGAGGGATGAGCAGTTCTTC | CSALDRRDEQFF | . | TRBV20-1 | . | TRBJ2-1
TGCAGTGCTATCGACCGGGGAGAGACCCAGTACTTC | CSAIDRGETQYF | many | TRBV20-1 | . | TRBJ2-5
TGTGCCAGCAGCTTGGGAAGGGCGAACTCCGGGGAGCTGTTTTTT | CASSLGRANSGELFF | . | TRBV7-3 | . | TRBJ2-2
TGTGCCAGCAGCCAAGATGACGAGCAGTACTTC | CASSQDDEQYF | many | TRBV3-1 | . | TRBJ2-7
TGCAGTGCAAATAGCGGGGGCCCTCGGCTTGAGCAGTACTTC | CSANSGGPRLEQYF | many | TRBV20-1 | TRBD2 | TRBJ2-7
TGTGCCAGCAGCTTACGGAAGGGTCCGCGGACTAACTCCTACAATGAGCAGTTCTTC | CASSLRKGPRTNSYNEQFF | . | TRBV11-2 | . | TRBJ2-1
TGTGCCATCAGTGATCCCCCACCGGGAGAGACCCAGTACTTC | CAISDPPPGETQYF | many | TRBV10-3 | . | TRBJ2-5
TGTGCCAGCAGGGGGACGTCGTCCTACGAGCAGTACTTC | CASRGTSSYEQYF | many | TRBV6-5 | . | TRBJ2-7
TGTGCTAGTGGTTTTTTTACAGGGTACTCCTACGAGCAGTACTTC | CASGFFTGYSYEQYF | few | TRBV12-5 | . | TRBJ2-7
TGTGCCAGCAGCTTCGAAAGCGGCTACGAGCAGTACTTC | CASSFESGYEQYF | . | TRBV7-2 | . | TRBJ2-7
TGCAGTGCGGGGGGTGCGAGCGGCCATTTCCTAGCCAAAAACATTCAGTACTTC | CSAGGASGHFLAKNIQYF | . | TRBV20-1 | . | TRBJ2-4
TGCAGCGGCCGGACGGTCCAAGAGACCCAGTACTTC | CSGRTVQETQYF | many | TRBV20-1 | . | TRBJ2-5
TGTGCCAGCAAAGGGACAGGGGGCCATGGCTACACCTTC | CASKGTGGHGYTF | . | TRBV12-3/TRBV12-4 | TRBD1 | TRBJ1-2
TGTGCCAGCAGCAAAGCGCTTTACGGGGGTTGGGGGGACCCCTACGAGCAGTACTTC | CASSKALYGGWGDPYEQYF | many | TRBV21-1 | . | TRBJ2-7
TGTGCCAGCAGCTTAGTTGGTGGGTGGGGTGAAGCTTTCTTT | CASSLVGGWGEAFF | few | TRBV7-8 | . | TRBJ1-1
TGTGCCAGCAGTTATGGGGGAGTAAGCACAGATACGCAGTATTTT | CASSYGGVSTDTQYF | many | TRBV6-5 | . | TRBJ2-3
TGTGCCAGCAGTCTATCTCAATTAGCGGGCTCCTCCTACGAGCAGTACTTC | CASSLSQLAGSSYEQYF | . | TRBV11-2 | TRBD2 | TRBJ2-7
TGTGCCAGCAGACGTCGCACAGGGGGGTCCGAGCAGTACTTC | CASRRRTGGSEQYF | few | TRBV28 | TRBD1 | TRBJ2-7
TGTGCCAGCAGCCCCCGTTTGGGCGGCCGTTCTCATGAGCAGTTCTTC | CASSPRLGGRSHEQFF | few | TRBV9 | . | TRBJ2-1
TGTGCCAGCAGCTTTGTGGGGAATGAAAAACTGTTTTTT | CASSFVGNEKLFF | . | TRBV7-9 | . | TRBJ1-4
TGCGCCAGCAGGACTAGCGGGAGAACGGGGGAGCAGTTCTTC | CASRTSGRTGEQFF | . | TRBV5-1 | TRBD2 | TRBJ2-1
TGTGCCAGCAGTGTTAGCGGGGGGGGAATCAATGAGCAGTTCTTC | CASSVSGGGINEQFF | many | TRBV28 | TRBD2 | TRBJ2-1
TGCGCCAGCAGCTTGGGACAGACCTCCTACAATGAGCAGTTCTTC | CASSLGQTSYNEQFF | many | TRBV5-1 | . | TRBJ2-1
TGTGCCAGCGCCCTTCTTCTCCAGGGTCTTCGACCCACGGCTAACTATGGCTACACCTTC | CASALLLQGLRPTANYGYTF | few | TRBV6-1 | . | TRBJ1-2
TGCGCCAGCAGCCAAGATTTACAGGGTAATCAGCCCCAGCATTTT | CASSQDLQGNQPQHF | . | TRBV4-3 | . | TRBJ1-5
TGCGCCAGCAGACTGACGGTGGCCCCTGGTGTAAAACTGTTTTTT | CASRLTVAPGVKLFF | . | TRBV5-1 | . | TRBJ1-4